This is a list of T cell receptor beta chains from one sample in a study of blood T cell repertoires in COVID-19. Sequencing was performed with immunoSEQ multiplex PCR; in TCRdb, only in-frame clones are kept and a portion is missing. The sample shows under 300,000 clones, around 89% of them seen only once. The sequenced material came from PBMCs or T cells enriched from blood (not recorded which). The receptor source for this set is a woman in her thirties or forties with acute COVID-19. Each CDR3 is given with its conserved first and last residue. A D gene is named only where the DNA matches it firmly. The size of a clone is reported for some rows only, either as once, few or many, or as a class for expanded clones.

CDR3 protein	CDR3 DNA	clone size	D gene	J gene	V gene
CSASPGTRNRANYGYTF	TGCAGTGCTAGTCCCGGGACACGGAATCGAGCTAACTATGGCTACACCTTC	.	.	TRBJ1-2	TRBV20-1
CASSSGRGGYTF	TGTGCCAGCAGTTCAGGCCGGGGTGGCTACACCTTC	.	.	TRBJ1-2	TRBV27
CSARQGFYGYTF	TGCAGCGCCCGACAGGGGTTTTATGGCTACACCTTC	few	TRBD1	TRBJ1-2	TRBV29-1
CARGTSGADTGELFF	TGTGCCAGGGGTACTAGCGGGGCCGACACCGGGGAGCTGTTTTTT	.	TRBD2	TRBJ2-2	TRBV5-6
CASSLALDRGYGYTF	TGTGCCAGCAGCTTAGCGCTCGACAGGGGCTATGGCTACACCTTC	.	TRBD1	TRBJ1-2	TRBV7-2
CATRSYNEQFF	TGTGCCACTCGCTCCTACAATGAGCAGTTCTTC	.	.	TRBJ2-1	TRBV19
CASSSGWEEAHTQYF	TGTGCCAGCAGCTCCGGTTGGGAGGAGGCTCATACGCAGTATTTT	.	.	TRBJ2-3	TRBV6-5
CASSPGGGGRNSPLHF	TGCGCCAGCAGCCCAGGGGGCGGCGGAAGAAATTCACCCCTCCACTTT	.	TRBD1	TRBJ1-6	TRBV5-1
CASSSDRGRTEAFF	TGCGCCAGCAGCTCGGACAGGGGGAGAACTGAAGCTTTCTTT	.	TRBD1	TRBJ1-1	TRBV5-1
CASSSLSRTQYF	TGTGCCAGCAGCTCCTTGAGTAGGACCCAGTACTTC	.	.	TRBJ2-5	TRBV12-3/TRBV12-4
CASGLVSTYEQYF	TGTGCTAGTGGTTTGGTATCAACCTACGAGCAGTACTTC	once	.	TRBJ2-7	TRBV12-5
CAWSPIGPGDDEQFF	TGTGCCTGGAGTCCGATAGGTCCCGGGGATGATGAGCAGTTCTTC	.	.	TRBJ2-1	TRBV30
CASSWTGPELFF	TGTGCCAGCAGCTGGACAGGGCCTGAGCTGTTTTTT	.	TRBD1	TRBJ1-4	TRBV7-9
CASSQERRGARGKNIQYF	TGCGCCAGCAGCCAAGAACGAAGAGGCGCCAGGGGCAAAAACATTCAGTACTTC	.	.	TRBJ2-4	TRBV4-3
CASSPLRGNGYTF	TGTGCCAGCAGCCCCCTCAGGGGGAATGGCTACACCTTC	.	TRBD1	TRBJ1-2	TRBV12-3/TRBV12-4
CASSMVLNYGYTF	TGTGCCAGTAGTATGGTACTTAACTATGGCTACACCTTC	.	.	TRBJ1-2	TRBV19
CASSFDRGGQPQHF	TGTGCCAGCAGCTTCGACAGGGGTGGTCAGCCCCAGCATTTT	.	TRBD1	TRBJ1-5	TRBV7-8
CASQGTGNKDGYTF	TGTGCCAGCCAAGGGACAGGTAACAAAGATGGCTACACCTTC	few	TRBD1	TRBJ1-2	TRBV6-5
CATGGDSRSGSGYF	TGTGCCACCGGAGGGGACAGCCGCTCCGGTTCGGGATATTTT	.	TRBD1	TRBJ1-3	TRBV24-1
CATSPRPTGTSPGELFF	TGTGCCACCAGTCCCAGGCCAACCGGGACTAGTCCCGGGGAGCTGTTTTTT	once	TRBD2	TRBJ2-2	TRBV24-1
CASSQGLSGNTIYF	TGCGCCAGCAGCCAGGGACTTTCTGGAAACACCATATATTTT	.	.	TRBJ1-3	TRBV5-1
CASSATGLGSPLHF	TGTGCCAGCAGCGCGACAGGGTTGGGTTCACCCCTCCACTTT	.	TRBD1	TRBJ1-6	TRBV9
CASSFRGNTEAFF	TGTGCCAGCAGCTTCCGGGGGAACACTGAAGCTTTCTTT	.	.	TRBJ1-1	TRBV13
CASSLPASYEQYF	TGTGCCAGCAGTTTACCCGCCAGTTACGAGCAGTACTTC	.	.	TRBJ2-7	TRBV12-3/TRBV12-4
CASSLAGSETQYF	TGTGCCAGCAGCCTGGCGGGTAGTGAGACCCAGTACTTC	many	.	TRBJ2-5	TRBV12-3/TRBV12-4
CASSLGLTSIPGELFF	TGCGCCAGCAGCTTGGGTCTGACTAGTATTCCCGGGGAGCTGTTTTTT	.	.	TRBJ2-2	TRBV5-1
CASSLMGTSSTEAFF	TGTGCCAGCAGCTTAATGGGGACAAGCTCCACTGAAGCTTTCTTT	.	.	TRBJ1-1	TRBV7-2
CASRDGAGPYRGYTF	TGTGCCAGCCGAGATGGGGCAGGGCCCTACCGGGGCTACACCTTC	.	.	TRBJ1-2	TRBV27
CAWCTGLGTYEQYF	TGTGCCTGGTGTACGGGACTCGGAACCTACGAGCAGTACTTC	.	.	TRBJ2-7	TRBV30
CATSRAGAGSGELFF	TGTGCCACCAGCAGGGCGGGGGCGGGATCCGGGGAGCTGTTTTTT	once	.	TRBJ2-2	TRBV15
CASSTPDSYGYTF	TGTGCCAGCAGTACCCCGGACAGCTATGGCTACACCTTC	.	.	TRBJ1-2	TRBV6-6
CASSLNTYEQYF	TGTGCCAGCAGCTTGAACACCTACGAGCAGTACTTC	few	.	TRBJ2-7	TRBV5-5
CASSWQGARTNGEQYF	TGTGCCAGCAGTTGGCAGGGGGCTCGAACTAATGGCGAGCAGTACTTC	.	TRBD1	TRBJ2-7	TRBV6-5
CANVDPGQTNTEAFF	TGTGCCAACGTAGACCCGGGACAGACTAACACTGAAGCTTTCTTT	.	TRBD1	TRBJ1-1	TRBV11-3
CASSDSGLNEQFF	TGTGCCAGCAGTGACTCGGGACTGAATGAGCAGTTCTTC	.	.	TRBJ2-1	TRBV6-4
CSALAGGNTGELFF	TGCAGCGCACTAGCGGGAGGGAACACCGGGGAGCTGTTTTTT	.	TRBD2	TRBJ2-2	TRBV29-1
CASRKLVARGEKLFF	TGTGCCAGCAGAAAATTGGTCGCTCGGGGGGAAAAACTGTTTTTT	.	.	TRBJ1-4	TRBV7-8
CASSEIGSRQDIQYF	TGTGCCAGCAGTGAAATCGGCAGCCGACAGGACATTCAGTACTTC	.	.	TRBJ2-4	TRBV2
CASSPTPGEGGYTF	TGTGCCAGCAGCCCAACCCCAGGGGAAGGAGGCTACACCTTC	.	.	TRBJ1-2	TRBV11-3
CASSLRGSSYNEQFF	TGTGCCAGCAGCTTACGCGGTAGCTCCTACAATGAGCAGTTCTTC	once	.	TRBJ2-1	TRBV5-6
CAWSIKDRAYGYTF	TGTGCCTGGAGTATCAAAGACAGGGCCTATGGCTACACCTTC	.	TRBD1	TRBJ1-2	TRBV30
CASSYGLRDNDGYTF	TGTGCCAGCAGTTATGGGTTAAGGGACAATGATGGCTACACCTTC	.	.	TRBJ1-2	TRBV6-5
CATTGEVGYTF	TGTGCCACCACAGGGGAGGTTGGCTACACCTTC	once	TRBD1	TRBJ1-2	TRBV7-2
CASSWGGGGEKLFF	TGTGCCAGCAGCTGGGGAGGGGGAGGTGAAAAACTGTTTTTT	once	.	TRBJ1-4	TRBV7-2
CASSLRGAGGNSPLHF	TGTGCCAGCAGCTTAAGAGGGGCCGGGGGGAATTCACCCCTCCACTTT	.	.	TRBJ1-6	TRBV5-6
CASSFADSSSTDTQYF	TGCGCCAGCAGCTTTGCCGACAGTAGTAGCACAGATACGCAGTATTTT	.	.	TRBJ2-3	TRBV5-1
CASSLDRIRNEQFF	TGTGCCAGCAGCTTAGATAGAATCAGGAATGAGCAGTTCTTC	few	.	TRBJ2-1	TRBV11-3